Shown below are 21 T cell receptor beta chains from a single sample sequenced in a study of T cells in Graves' hyperthyroidism and ophthalmopathy. TCR beta CDR3 region amplification was performed from RNA transcripts. A first-round RT-PCR of the TCR CDR3 used the HTBI primer set. TCRdb analysed the multiplex PCR reads with MiXCR anew, one entry per CDR3 protein. The sample holds 300,000 to 500,000 distinct CDR3 sequences, under 15% seen once. Sequenced sample: blood. Receptors originate from a woman in her thirties with Graves' hyperthyroidism.

DNA for the CDR3: TGCGCCAGCAGCCCAGGAGGGGTCTCCTACAATGAGCAGTTCTTC. Translating gives CASSPGGVSYNEQFF. The rearrangement uses TRBV4-1 and TRBJ2-1, with D possibly being TRBD2 (6 bases). The CDR3 extends over 15 amino acids. From germline, CDR1 is MGHRA and CDR2 YSYEKL. The ends were cut back, 4 bases at V and 0 bases at J, with 10 bases in the middle.

The sample holds many counts of this clonotype. The chain recombines TRBV5-1 with TRBJ2-7; D unresolved. CDR3 length equals 13 residues. Germline V gives CDR1 SGHRS, CDR2 YFSETQ. The V end lost 4 bases, the J end lost 4 bases, and 12 bases lay between the germline ends. The CDR3 DNA follows: TGCGCCAGCAGCCCATTTCAACCTTACGAGCAGTACTTC. Amino acid sequence: CASSPFQPYEQYF.

This clonotype was detected ten times or more. The genes are TRBV5-1 and TRBJ2-3, with TRBD2 as a possible D gene (6 bases). V lost 7 bases and J 4 bases, leaving 10 bases between the germline ends. The CDR3 is 12 amino acids. The germline CDR1 and CDR2 sequences are SGHRS and YFSETQ. The CDR3 nucleotides read TGCGCCAGCTTCGGGAGCGCAGATACGCAGTATTTT. Protein: CASFGSADTQYF.

This clonotype showed up just a few times. J is TRBJ2-7 and V is TRBV14, with 7 nucleotides matching TRBD2. With 1 base clipped from V and 12 bases from J, the junction kept 6 bases outside the gene matches. CDR3 size: 12 residues. The germline V gene encodes CDR1 SGHDN and CDR2 FVKESK. The CDR3 spells CASSQVAGAMYF. The CDR3 coding sequence is TGTGCCAGCAGCCAAGTCGCGGGAGCGATGTACTTC.

This clonotype came up many times. The chain recombines TRBV6-1 with TRBJ2-1, with D tentatively TRBD2 (6 bases). V was shortened by 10 bases and J by 5 bases, with 18 bases between the two germline ends. This CDR3 has 14 residues. From germline, CDR1 is MNHNS and CDR2 SASEGT. For the CDR3, the DNA is TGTGCCACACACCGTTTGAGGACTAACAATGAGCAGTTCTTC. Translation: CATHRLRTNNEQFF.

This clonotype was counted ten times or more. The V gene is TRBV12-3 or TRBV12-4, the J gene TRBJ2-3; D remains unclear. Trimming took off 3 bases at V and 4 bases at J, with 11 bases between the two ends. The CDR3 totals 14 residues. Here the CDR3 reads CASSFLDIADTQYF. The CDR3 bases are TGTGCCAGCAGTTTTCTAGACATCGCAGATACGCAGTATTTT.

The V and J genes are TRBV5-1 and TRBJ2-5; weak D call: TRBD2 (6 bases). The germline V and J ends were trimmed by 4 bases and 4 bases, with 17 bases remaining between them. The CDR3 loop spans 15 amino acids. CDR1 and CDR2 from the germline V gene are SGHRS and YFSETQ. For the CDR3, the DNA is TGCGCCAGCAGCATCTCCGGGACTCGACGAGAGACCCAGTACTTC. Translating gives CASSISGTRRETQYF.

This clonotype was seen more than once but under ten times. The chain carries TRBV12-5 and TRBJ2-1; D is unresolved. V lost 5 bases to trimming and J lost 5 bases, with 10 bases between them. The germline V gene encodes CDR1 LGHNT and CDR2 FRNRAP. This CDR3 is built from 13 residues. This CDR3 is CASGPRENNEQFF. In nucleotides, the CDR3 is TGTGCTAGTGGTCCTAGGGAAAACAATGAGCAGTTCTTC. The complete variable domain, with remaining parts taken from reference TRBV12-5 and TRBJ2-1, reads DARVTQTPRHKVTEMGQEVTMRCQPILGHNTVFWYRQTMMQGLELLAYFRNRAPLDDSGMPKDRFSAEMPDATLATLKIQPSEPRDSAVYFCASGPRENNEQFFGPGTRLTVL.

The count of this clonotype is one. The chain has TRBV2 and TRBJ2-3, with D perhaps TRBD1 or TRBD2 (6 bases each). Trimming left V 10 bases short and J 5 bases short, with 19 bases between. The length of the CDR3 is 14 residues. Germline CDR1 SNHLY, CDR2 FYNNEI. The CDR3 sequence: CATRISGALDTQYF. In nucleotides, the CDR3 is TGTGCCACCAGGATCTCGGGGGCCCTAGATACGCAGTATTTT.

Here the CDR3 DNA reads TGTGCCAGCAGCGCCCAAAACACAGATACGCAGTATTTT. Translation gives CASSAQNTDTQYF. This chain connects TRBV9 to TRBJ2-3; no definite D call. V lost 3 bases and J lost 2, with 7 bases in between. The CDR3 runs 13 residues. Germline CDR1 SGDLS, CDR2 YYNGEE. Based on the CDR3 plus reference TRBV9 and TRBJ2-3, the full variable domain is DSGVTQTPKHLITATGQRVTLRCSPRSGDLSVYWYQQSLDQGLQFLIQYYNGEERAKGNILERFSAQQFPDLHSELNLSSLELGDSALYFCASSAQNTDTQYFGPGTRLTVL.

The rearrangement uses TRBV7-9 and TRBJ1-4; no clear D gene. Trimming stripped 1 base from V and 5 bases from J, with 8 bases between. The germline V gene encodes CDR1 SEHNR and CDR2 FQNEAQ (reference sequence). CDR3 length: 14 residues. The CDR3 sequence is CASSLERRNEKLFF. The CDR3 bases are TGTGCCAGCAGCTTAGAGCGGAGGAATGAAAAACTGTTTTTT.

The chain combines TRBV19 with TRBJ1-1; 8 bases agree with TRBD1. After removal of 7 bases from V and 7 bases from J, the junction contained 8 bases not matched to a gene. The CDR3 loop spans 13 amino acids. Germline values: CDR1 LNHDA, CDR2 SQIVND (reference sequence). CDR3 sequence (DNA): TGTGCCAGTAACTCGGACAGGGACGATGAAGCTTTCTTT. As protein: CASNSDRDDEAFF.

This clonotype has at least ten counts. The rearrangement joins TRBV11-2 to TRBJ2-7; D possibly corresponds to TRBD2 (7 bases). CDR1 is SGHAT and CDR2 is FQNNGV in the germline V gene. The CDR3 has 14 residues. V was pared by 4 bases and J by 4 bases, with 14 bases between. CDR3 amino acids: CASSWGGARYEQYF. CDR3 DNA: TGTGCCAGCAGCTGGGGGGGGGCGCGGTACGAGCAGTACTTC.

At least ten counts were recorded for this clonotype. This chain links TRBV6-5 with TRBJ2-5; 11 bases are shared with TRBD2. The V gene end was trimmed by 2 bases and the J gene end by 6 bases; junction bases not matched to a gene: 14. CDR3 size: 18 residues. The germline gives CDR1 MNHEY, CDR2 SVGAGI. The CDR3 region is CASSYMVAGGPAGKTQYF. CDR3 in DNA: TGTGCCAGCAGTTACATGGTAGCGGGAGGGCCCGCGGGAAAGACCCAGTACTTC.

The genes are TRBV20-1 and TRBJ1-6; the D is unclear. Germline V gene lookup returns CDR1 DFQATT and CDR2 SNEGSKA (reference sequence). V was pared by 6 bases and J by 9 bases, with 15 bases between. This CDR3 has 13 amino acids. CDR3 nucleotide sequence: TGCAGTGCCCTCGGACCGAGTGGTTCACCCCTCCACTTT. Encoded protein: CSALGPSGSPLHF.

The V and J genes are TRBV5-6 and TRBJ2-7; 8 nucleotides agree with TRBD1. Trimming removed 4 bases from V and 4 bases from J; junction bases left unmatched: 10. Germline V gene data show CDR1 as SGHDT and CDR2 as YYEEEE. The CDR3 is made up of 15 amino acids. The CDR3: CASSASGGGWYEQYF. For the CDR3, the DNA is TGTGCCAGCAGCGCATCAGGGGGCGGATGGTACGAGCAGTACTTC. Complete variable domain (other parts from reference TRBV5-6 and TRBJ2-7): DAGVTQSPTHLIKTRGQQVTLRCSPKSGHDTVSWYQQALGQGPQFIFQYYEEEERQRGNFPDRFSGHQFPNYSSELNVNALLLGDSALYLCASSASGGGWYEQYFGPGTRLTVT.

This clonotype was observed at least ten times. The chain carries TRBV18 and TRBJ1-1; D might be TRBD1 (6 bases). The germline V gene has CDR1 KGHSH and CDR2 LQKENI. CDR3 length equals 15 residues. Trimming stripped 3 bases from V and 11 bases from J, with 22 bases between. Here the CDR3 reads CASSPVRGAEMGAFF. The CDR3 region has the DNA TGTGCCAGCTCACCCGTCAGGGGCGCAGAGATGGGTGCTTTCTTT.

Ten or more counts support this clonotype. V and J are TRBV11-2 and TRBJ2-7; the match to TRBD1 covers 9 bases. Germline CDR1 and CDR2: SGHAT and FQNNGV. The CDR3 sequence is 16 residues long. V lost 5 bases, J lost 2 bases, and 10 bases stayed unmatched. The CDR3 is CASSLAGTGYAYEQYF. CDR3 coding DNA: TGTGCCAGCAGCCTCGCAGGGACAGGGTATGCCTACGAGCAGTACTTC. The variable domain in full, with the rest retrieved from reference TRBV11-2 and TRBJ2-7, is EAGVAQSPRYKIIEKRQSVAFWCNPISGHATLYWYQQILGQGPKLLIQFQNNGVVDDSQLPKDRFSAERLKGVDSTLKIQPAKLEDSAVYLCASSLAGTGYAYEQYFGPGTRLTVT.

This clonotype was observed at least ten times. V and J are TRBV18 and TRBJ2-5; D tentatively reads TRBD1 or TRBD2 (5 bases each). Germline CDR1 is KGHSH and CDR2 is LQKENI. V lost 0 bases and J lost 5, with 10 bases in between. The length of the CDR3 is 14 residues. The CDR3 DNA reads as TGTGCCAGCTCACCACCCGGGGCTGGGGAGACCCAGTACTTC. This translates into CASSPPGAGETQYF.

This clonotype was counted ten times or more. V gene TRBV28 combines with J gene TRBJ2-3, with D possibly TRBD2 on 5 matching bases. This CDR3 spans 15 amino acids. Germline CDR1 MDHEN, CDR2 SYDVKM. V lost 1 base and J 6 bases, leaving 14 bases between the germline ends. The chain's CDR3 is CASSLSSFSGDTQYF. The CDR3 nucleotides read TGTGCCAGCAGTTTATCTTCTTTTTCGGGGGATACGCAGTATTTT.

At least ten counts were recorded for this clonotype. This sequence joins TRBV28 and TRBJ1-2; no clear D. V shed 3 bases and J shed 4 bases, with 9 bases lying between them. Germline loops: CDR1 MDHEN, CDR2 SYDVKM. The CDR3 covers 13 residues. In DNA, the CDR3 is TGTGCCAGCAGTTTGTCTCAAGGCTATGGCTACACCTTC. Translation gives CASSLSQGYGYTF.